This TCR beta chain stems from a study of blood T cell repertoires in COVID-19. Study background: Sites across the United States, Italy and Spain contributed samples from acute and convalescent COVID-19. T cells, B-cell-depleted T cells, or PBMCs provided the cDNA or gDNA that served as material.

The data were produced by immunoSEQ multiplex PCR, yet TCRdb's version contains in-frame clones alone and is incomplete. The data hold around 310,000 clones, with approximately 88% observed a single time. The length of the CDR3 is 18 residues. Trimming took off 10 bases at V and 1 base at J, with 25 bases between the two ends. Germline V CDR1 and CDR2: LNHDA, SQIVND (reference sequence). This chain uses TRBV19 with TRBJ1-4; D uncertain. Material: PBMCs or T cells enriched from blood (not recorded which). The sequence came from a man under 40 who had recovered from COVID-19. CDR3 residues: CANATAVQPKITNEKLFF. The CDR3, as DNA: TGTGCCAACGCTACTGCTGTACAGCCCAAAATAACTAATGAAAAACTGTTTTTT.